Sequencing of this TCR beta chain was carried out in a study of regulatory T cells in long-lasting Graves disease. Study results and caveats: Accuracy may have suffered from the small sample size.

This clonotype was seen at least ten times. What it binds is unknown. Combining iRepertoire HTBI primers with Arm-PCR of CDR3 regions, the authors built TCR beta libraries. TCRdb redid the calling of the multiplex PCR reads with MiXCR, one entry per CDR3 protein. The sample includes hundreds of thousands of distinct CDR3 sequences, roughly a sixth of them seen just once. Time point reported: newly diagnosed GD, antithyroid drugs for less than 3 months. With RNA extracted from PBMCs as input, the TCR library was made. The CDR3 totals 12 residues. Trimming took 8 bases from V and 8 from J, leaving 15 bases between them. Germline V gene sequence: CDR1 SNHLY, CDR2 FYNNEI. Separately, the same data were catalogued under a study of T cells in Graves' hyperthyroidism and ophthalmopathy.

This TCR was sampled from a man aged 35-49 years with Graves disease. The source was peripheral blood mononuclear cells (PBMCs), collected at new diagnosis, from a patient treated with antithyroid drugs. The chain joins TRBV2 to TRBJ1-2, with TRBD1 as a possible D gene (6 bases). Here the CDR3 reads CASLDGGRGYTF. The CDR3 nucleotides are TGTGCCAGCCTGGACGGGGGCCGGGGCTACACCTTC.